This T cell receptor beta chain was captured by sequencing in a study of OX40 agonist ivuxolimab in advanced cancers. About the study: Patients were 82.7% male with ages about 20 to 79, mean approximately 62.

This table comes from immunoSEQ multiplex PCR, and its TCRdb copy is limited to in-frame clones, with some not included. The data show over 9,000 clones, 80% to 90% seen once. V gave up 4 bases and J gave up 7 bases, with 14 bases separating them. Germline values: CDR1 GTSNPN, CDR2 SVGIG (reference sequence). This CDR3 spans 13 amino acids. Turning to this clone: The antigen remains unidentified.

Systemic immunosuppression or a history of autoimmune disease excluded patients. Researchers took blood at baseline, on cycle 4 day 1, and on cycle 7 day 1. Study findings and constraints: Blood T cells, both CD4+ and CD8+, expanded clonally by week 6 at 0.1 to 3.0 mg/kg.

This TCR derives from an adult with an advanced solid tumor such as melanoma, head and neck, liver or kidney cancer. The chain employs TRBV30 and TRBJ2-1; D is unresolved. The starting material was CD4+ or CD8+ T cells sorted from blood, obtained in a trial of the OX40 agonist ivuxolimab. CDR3 residues: CAWTPVGFNEQFF. The CDR3 DNA reads TGTGCCTGGACCCCGGTGGGTTTTAATGAGCAGTTCTTC.